The clone carrying this TCR beta chain was recorded only once. Antigen specificity is unknown. TCRdb keeps only in-frame clones here, not all; method: immunoSEQ multiplex PCR. Of about 35,000 clones listed, about nine tenths are singletons. V shed 5 bases and J shed 4 bases, with 12 bases lying between them. There are 14 residues in the CDR3. CDR1 is LGHNT and CDR2 is FRNRAP in the germline V gene. This entry comes from a study of chemoradiotherapy in HPV16-positive cancers. Study findings and constraints: Only two HPV16-positive patients supplied the functional HPV-specificity definition.

The starting material was blood, obtained from a patient who underwent chemoradiotherapy. The source of this sequence is a human donor with HPV-associated anogenital cancer. The chain has TRBV12-5 and TRBJ2-1; no reliable D call. CDR3 amino acids: CASGPPKGYNEQFF. CDR3 in DNA: TGTGCTAGTGGTCCGCCCAAAGGGTACAATGAGCAGTTCTTC.